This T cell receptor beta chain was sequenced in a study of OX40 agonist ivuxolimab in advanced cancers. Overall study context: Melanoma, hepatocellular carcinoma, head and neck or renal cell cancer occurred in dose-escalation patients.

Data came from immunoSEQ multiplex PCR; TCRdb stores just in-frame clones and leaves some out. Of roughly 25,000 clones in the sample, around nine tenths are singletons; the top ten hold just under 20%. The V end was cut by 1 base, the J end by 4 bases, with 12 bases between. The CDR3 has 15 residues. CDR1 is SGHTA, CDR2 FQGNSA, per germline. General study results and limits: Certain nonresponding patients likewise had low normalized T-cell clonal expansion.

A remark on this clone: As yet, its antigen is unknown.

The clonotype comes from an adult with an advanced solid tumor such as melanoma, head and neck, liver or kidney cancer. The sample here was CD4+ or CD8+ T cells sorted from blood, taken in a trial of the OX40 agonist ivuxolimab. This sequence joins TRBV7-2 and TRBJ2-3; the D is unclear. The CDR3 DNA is TGTGCCAGCAGCTTAGGACTCCCTCGCTCAGATACGCAGTATTTT. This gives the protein CASSLGLPRSDTQYF.